The present TCR beta chain was sequenced within a study of blood T cells in healthy people across ages. At the level of the study: Through template switching, about one barcoded beta molecule was captured per two T cells, as measured in model experiments.

With a J-beta primer mix and a sample-barcoded 5' primer, a second PCR ran 7 to 11 cycles. In TCRdb, the 5' RACE reads were re-called with MiXCR into one record per CDR3 protein. Among about a million distinct CDR3 sequences, roughly 50% were seen once, and the ten largest hold around an eighth. Each sample yielded at least 7 million isolated PBMCs. Details on this clonotype: The target antigen is unknown.

The study's findings and limits: TCR beta diversity correlated strongly with naive T cell percentage. Age advanced and TCR beta diversity per million T cells fell, roughly linearly.

Sequenced input: blood. The receptor's source is a man aged 25-45 years in good health.

This CDR3 reads CASSLMVVGEAFF. The CDR3 coding sequence is TGTGCCAGCAGCTTAATGGTAGTAGGTGAAGCTTTCTTT. The chain carries TRBV7-9 and TRBJ1-1; D ambiguous. Germline loops: CDR1 SEHNR, CDR2 FQNEAQ (reference sequence). The CDR3 has 13 residues. Trimming pared 2 bases from V and 7 bases from J, leaving 11 bases between.